Listed below are T cell receptor beta chains from one sample, sequenced in a study of human T cells and chemical hapten exposure. From the RACE reads, TCRdb called clonotypes with MiXCR, one entry per CDR3 protein. Of tens of thousands of distinct CDR3 sequences in the sample, roughly 3.3% were seen once. The sample consisted of whole blood, taken in connection with sensitization to the hapten diphenylcyclopropenone (DPC). These receptors were obtained from a man aged 40-49 years with alopecia areata. Some clones in this sample may be carry-over from other donors' samples. CDR3s include the opening cysteine and the closing phenylalanine or tryptophan. D genes are given only for firm matches. For some rows the clone size is stated as once, few or many, or as a class when expanded; others skip it.

TRBJ2-4	many	.	TRBV5-5	CASSLQDLAKNIQYF	TGTGCCAGCAGCTTGCAGGACTTAGCCAAAAACATTCAGTACTTC
TRBJ2-3	many	TRBD2	TRBV6-5	CASSYLSGTDTQYF	TGTGCCAGCAGTTACCTTAGCGGGACTGATACGCAGTATTTT
TRBJ1-1	many	.	TRBV4-2	CASSEDSGVLTEAFF	TGTGCCAGCAGCGAAGATTCAGGGGTTTTAACTGAAGCTTTCTTT
TRBJ2-7	many	.	TRBV25-1	CASSEPGPGGGEQYF	TGTGCCAGCAGTGAACCGGGCCCGGGTGGAGGCGAGCAGTACTTC
TRBJ2-3	many	TRBD2	TRBV20-1	CSARWGLAVDTQYF	TGCAGTGCTAGATGGGGACTAGCGGTAGATACGCAGTATTTT
TRBJ2-2	many	TRBD2	TRBV6-2/TRBV6-3	CASSYTSGRGDTGELFF	TGTGCCAGCAGCTACACGAGCGGGAGGGGGGACACCGGGGAGCTGTTTTTT
TRBJ2-1	many	.	TRBV6-1	CASNRQATSYNEQFF	TGTGCCAGCAATCGACAGGCTACTTCCTACAATGAGCAGTTCTTC
TRBJ2-3	many	.	TRBV12-5	CASGLTRTALVTDTQYF	TGTGCTAGTGGTTTGACCCGGACTGCCCTAGTCACAGATACGCAGTATTTT
TRBJ2-3	many	.	TRBV9	CASSLAVATDTQYF	TGTGCCAGCAGCCTTGCGGTAGCGACAGATACGCAGTATTTT
TRBJ1-5	many	.	TRBV5-5	CASSYREFGDQPQHF	TGTGCCAGCAGCTACAGAGAATTTGGGGACCAGCCCCAGCATTTT
TRBJ2-1	many	.	TRBV13	CASSFSMVDFNEQFF	TGTGCCAGCAGCTTTAGTATGGTTGACTTCAATGAGCAGTTCTTC
TRBJ2-7	many	.	TRBV6-2/TRBV6-3	CASSYSAEAGYEQYF	TGTGCCAGCAGTTACTCGGCAGAGGCGGGCTACGAGCAGTACTTC
TRBJ1-6	many	.	TRBV28	CASSLSPLLQIPEGGYNSPLHF	TGTGCCAGCAGTTTATCCCCTCTCCTTCAGATACCCGAGGGGGGATATAATTCACCCCTCCACTTT
TRBJ2-3	many	.	TRBV2	CASSVNRAGTDTQYF	TGTGCCAGCAGTGTTAACAGGGCGGGCACAGATACGCAGTATTTT
TRBJ1-1	many	.	TRBV6-2/TRBV6-3	CASSYGVRLNTEAFF	TGTGCCAGCAGTTACGGGGTAAGGTTGAACACTGAAGCTTTCTTT
TRBJ2-1	many	.	TRBV7-8	CASSLVEGGLNEQFF	TGTGCCAGCAGCTTAGTAGAGGGAGGCTTAAATGAGCAGTTCTTC
TRBJ2-5	many	TRBD1	TRBV7-2	CASIRDRGWETQYF	TGTGCCAGCATTCGGGACAGGGGTTGGGAGACCCAGTACTTC
TRBJ1-4	.	.	TRBV18	CASSVWSEKLFF	TGTGCCAGCTCAGTCTGGTCTGAAAAACTGTTTTTT
TRBJ1-2	.	.	TRBV6-2/TRBV6-3	CASSYIPAGGYTF	TGTGCCAGCAGTTACATTCCAGCGGGCGGCTACACCTTC
TRBJ2-1	many	TRBD2	TRBV20-1	CSARDNLSGRGELYNEQFF	TGCAGTGCTAGAGATAATCTAAGCGGGAGGGGAGAGCTTTACAATGAGCAGTTCTTC
TRBJ1-1	many	.	TRBV13	CASSFTATPEAFF	TGTGCCAGCAGCTTTACAGCGACCCCTGAAGCTTTCTTT
TRBJ2-3	many	.	TRBV6-5	CASSSLRGASTDTQYF	TGTGCCAGCAGTTCTCTCCGCGGAGCCAGCACAGATACGCAGTATTTT
TRBJ1-2	.	.	TRBV28	CASITGQGYGYTF	TGTGCCAGCATCACGGGACAAGGCTATGGCTACACCTTC
TRBJ2-7	many	TRBD1	TRBV29-1	CSAVVPDRNYEQYF	TGCAGCGCCGTTGTTCCGGACAGGAACTACGAGCAGTACTTC
TRBJ2-3	many	.	TRBV12-3/TRBV12-4	CASSGETADTQYF	TGTGCCAGCAGCGGAGAAACCGCAGATACGCAGTATTTT
TRBJ1-2	many	.	TRBV7-9	CASSLGSRSYGYTF	TGTGCCAGCAGCTTAGGGTCCCGCAGCTATGGCTACACCTTC
TRBJ2-2	many	.	TRBV6-5	CASSYSKRSTGELFF	TGTGCCAGCAGTTACTCCAAGCGGAGCACCGGGGAGCTGTTTTTT
TRBJ2-3	many	.	TRBV24-1	CATSDGWVGGTDTQYF	TGTGCCACCAGTGACGGCTGGGTCGGAGGCACAGATACGCAGTATTTT
TRBJ2-3	.	.	TRBV2	CASSEAGPSTDTQYF	TGTGCCAGCAGTGAGGCGGGACCTAGCACAGATACGCAGTATTTT
TRBJ2-5	many	.	TRBV29-1	CSVEGYRAGETQYF	TGCAGCGTTGAAGGATACAGGGCGGGAGAGACCCAGTACTTC
TRBJ2-6	few	.	TRBV11-2	CASSLLGGGANVLTF	TGTGCCAGCAGTCTACTAGGAGGTGGGGCCAACGTCCTGACTTTC
TRBJ1-1	few	TRBD1	TRBV5-4	CASSLWTGGETFF	TGTGCCAGCAGCCTTTGGACAGGGGGAGAAACTTTCTTT
TRBJ2-1	many	.	TRBV29-1	CSATEPLPNEQFF	TGCAGCGCCACCGAACCCCTACCAAATGAGCAGTTCTTC
TRBJ2-7	many	.	TRBV20-1	CSARPRGTYEQYF	TGCAGTGCTAGACCACGGGGTACCTACGAGCAGTACTTC
TRBJ2-3	many	TRBD1	TRBV29-1	CSVRGARGTGADTQYF	TGCAGCGTTCGGGGGGCGAGGGGGACAGGGGCAGATACGCAGTATTTT
TRBJ2-1	many	TRBD2	TRBV24-1	CATRASSGRSYNEQFF	TGTGCCACCAGGGCCTCTAGCGGGAGATCCTACAATGAGCAGTTCTTC
TRBJ2-7	many	.	TRBV29-1	CSALGRYEQYF	TGCAGCGCTCTCGGCCGCTACGAGCAGTACTTC
TRBJ1-5	many	.	TRBV14	CASSQEAGNSNQPQHF	TGTGCCAGCAGCCAAGAGGCAGGGAATAGCAATCAGCCCCAGCATTTT
TRBJ2-3	many	.	TRBV10-2	CASGRNTDTQYF	TGCGCCAGCGGGCGGAACACAGATACGCAGTATTTT
TRBJ1-1	many	.	TRBV6-2/TRBV6-3	CASSLAGAGIGRAFF	TGTGCCAGCAGTTTAGCAGGGGCCGGTATCGGACGCGCTTTCTTT
TRBJ2-7	many	.	TRBV12-3/TRBV12-4	CASSLAFSYEQYF	TGTGCCAGCAGTTTAGCATTCTCCTACGAGCAGTACTTC
TRBJ1-5	many	TRBD1	TRBV20-1	CSARQGAEPQHF	TGCAGTGCTAGACAGGGGGCCGAGCCCCAGCATTTT
TRBJ1-1	medium-sized	TRBD1	TRBV7-9	CASSHRQGVWTEAFF	TGTGCCAGCAGTCATCGACAGGGGGTGTGGACTGAAGCTTTCTTT
TRBJ2-5	many	.	TRBV7-6	CASSVQETQYF	TGTGCCAGCAGCGTCCAAGAGACCCAGTACTTC
TRBJ2-3	many	.	TRBV5-1	CASSHRDSTDTQYF	TGCGCCAGCAGCCACCGGGACAGCACAGATACGCAGTATTTT
TRBJ1-1	many	TRBD1	TRBV6-6	CASSYPRGDGEAFF	TGTGCCAGCAGTTACCCCAGGGGGGACGGTGAAGCTTTCTTT
TRBJ1-6	.	TRBD1	TRBV12-3/TRBV12-4	CASSLAGQHNSPLHF	TGTGCCAGCAGTTTAGCGGGACAGCATAATTCACCCCTCCACTTT